This TCR beta chain was documented in a study of control samples from healthy donors and cancer patients. Germline V gives CDR1 SNHLY, CDR2 FYNNEI. Trimming stripped 8 bases from V and 2 bases from J, with 3 bases between. The CDR3 consists of 10 residues. The method was immunoSEQ multiplex PCR; TCRdb's version includes in-frame clones alone and lacks a portion of them. This sample has under 200,000 clones, with 91% found just once. Sequences were obtained from blood. The sequence was collected from a woman aged 25 to 39 in good health. The chain is built from TRBV2 and TRBJ1-2; D remains unclear. The CDR3 sequence: CASGNYGYTF. Here the CDR3 DNA reads TGTGCCAGCGGAAACTATGGCTACACCTTC.